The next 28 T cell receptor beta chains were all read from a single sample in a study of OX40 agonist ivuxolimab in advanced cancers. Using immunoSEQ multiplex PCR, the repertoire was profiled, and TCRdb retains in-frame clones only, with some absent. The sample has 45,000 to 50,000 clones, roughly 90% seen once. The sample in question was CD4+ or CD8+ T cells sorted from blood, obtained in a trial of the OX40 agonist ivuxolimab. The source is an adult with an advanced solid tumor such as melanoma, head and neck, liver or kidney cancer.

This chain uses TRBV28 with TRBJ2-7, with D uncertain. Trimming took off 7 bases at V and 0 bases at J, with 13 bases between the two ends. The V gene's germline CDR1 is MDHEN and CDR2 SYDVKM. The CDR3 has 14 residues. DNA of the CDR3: TGTGCCAGCATCTCTGACGCGAGCTCCTACGAGCAGTACTTC. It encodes CASISDASSYEQYF.

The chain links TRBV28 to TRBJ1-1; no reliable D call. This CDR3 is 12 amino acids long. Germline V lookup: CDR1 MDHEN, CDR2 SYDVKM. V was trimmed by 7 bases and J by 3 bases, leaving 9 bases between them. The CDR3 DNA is TGTGCCAGCATGTACGATTACACTGAAGCTTTCTTT. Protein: CASMYDYTEAFF.

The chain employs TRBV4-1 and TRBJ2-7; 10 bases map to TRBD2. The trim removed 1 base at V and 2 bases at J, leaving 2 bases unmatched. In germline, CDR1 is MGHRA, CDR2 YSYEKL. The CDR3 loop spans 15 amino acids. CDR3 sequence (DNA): TGCGCCAGCAGCCAAGCCCTAGCGGGAGCCTACGAGCAGTACTTC. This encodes CASSQALAGAYEQYF.

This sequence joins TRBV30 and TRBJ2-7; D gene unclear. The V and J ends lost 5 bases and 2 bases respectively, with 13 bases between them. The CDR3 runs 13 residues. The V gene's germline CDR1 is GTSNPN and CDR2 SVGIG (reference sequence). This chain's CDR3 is CAWSPGVAYEQYF. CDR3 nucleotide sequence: TGTGCCTGGTCTCCCGGAGTGGCCTACGAGCAGTACTTC. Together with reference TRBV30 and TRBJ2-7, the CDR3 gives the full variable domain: SQTIHQWPATLVQPVGSPLSLECTVEGTSNPNLYWYRQAAGRGLQLLFYSVGIGQISSEVPQNLSASRPQDRQFILSSKKLLLSDSGFYLCAWSPGVAYEQYFGPGTRLTVT.

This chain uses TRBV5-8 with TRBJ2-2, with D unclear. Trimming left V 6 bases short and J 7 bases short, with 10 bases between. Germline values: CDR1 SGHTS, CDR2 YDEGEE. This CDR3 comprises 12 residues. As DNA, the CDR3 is TGTGCCAGCATACTGGAGAGCGGGGAGCTGTTTTTT. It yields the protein CASILESGELFF.

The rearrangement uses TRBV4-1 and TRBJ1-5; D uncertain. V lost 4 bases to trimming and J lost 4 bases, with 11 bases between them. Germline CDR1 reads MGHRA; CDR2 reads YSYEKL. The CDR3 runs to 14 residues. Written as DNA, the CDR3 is TGCGCCAGCAGCCCCCCCGGTGGGAATCAGCCCCAGCATTTT. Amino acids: CASSPPGGNQPQHF.

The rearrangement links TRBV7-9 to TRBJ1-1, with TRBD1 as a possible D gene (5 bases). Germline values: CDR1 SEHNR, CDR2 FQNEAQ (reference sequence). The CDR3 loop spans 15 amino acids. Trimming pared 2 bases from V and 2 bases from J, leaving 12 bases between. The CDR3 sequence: CASSLQGRGNTEAFF. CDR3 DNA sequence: TGTGCCAGCAGCTTACAGGGTCGGGGAAACACTGAAGCTTTCTTT.

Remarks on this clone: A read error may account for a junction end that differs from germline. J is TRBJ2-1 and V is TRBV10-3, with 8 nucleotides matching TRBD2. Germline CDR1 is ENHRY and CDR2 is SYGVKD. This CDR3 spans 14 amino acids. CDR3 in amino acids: CAISTGGAYNEQFF. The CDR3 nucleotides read TGTGCCATCAGCACCGGGGGGGCCTATAATGAGCAGTTCTTC.

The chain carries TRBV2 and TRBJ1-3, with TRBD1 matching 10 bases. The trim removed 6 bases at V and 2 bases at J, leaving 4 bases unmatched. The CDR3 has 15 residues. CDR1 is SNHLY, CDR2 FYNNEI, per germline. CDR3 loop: CASRGGTGAGNTIYF. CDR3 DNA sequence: TGTGCCAGCAGGGGCGGGACAGGGGCTGGAAACACCATATATTTT.

CDR3 nucleotides: TGTGCCAGCAGCCAAGATAATGCGAACACTGAAGCTTTCTTT. This translates into CASSQDNANTEAFF. J is TRBJ1-1 and V is TRBV4-2; D uncertain. Looked up from germline, CDR1 is LGHNA and CDR2 is YNFKEQ. The V end lost 0 bases, the J end lost 1 base, and 6 bases lay between the germline ends. The CDR3 length is 14 residues.

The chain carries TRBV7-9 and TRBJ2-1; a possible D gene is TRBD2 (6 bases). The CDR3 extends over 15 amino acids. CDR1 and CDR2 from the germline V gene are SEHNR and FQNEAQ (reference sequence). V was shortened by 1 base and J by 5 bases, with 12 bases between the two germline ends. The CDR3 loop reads CASSLGFRLDNEQFF. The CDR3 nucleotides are TGTGCCAGCAGCTTAGGCTTCAGACTAGACAATGAGCAGTTCTTC.

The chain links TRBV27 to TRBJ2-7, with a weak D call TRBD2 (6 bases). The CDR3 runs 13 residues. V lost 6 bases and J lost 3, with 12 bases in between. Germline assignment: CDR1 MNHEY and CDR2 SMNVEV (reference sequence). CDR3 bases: TGTGCCAGCAGCTATGGAGGGGACTACGAGCAGTACTTC. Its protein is CASSYGGDYEQYF.

DNA for the CDR3: TGCGCCAGCAGCCAAGGGGCGGGAGAGCAGTACTTC. As protein: CASSQGAGEQYF. J is TRBJ2-7 and V is TRBV4-1; possibly TRBD2 for D (6 bases). V lost 1 base, J lost 7 bases, and 8 bases lay in between. Germline CDR1 is MGHRA and CDR2 is YSYEKL. CDR3 length: 12 amino acids.

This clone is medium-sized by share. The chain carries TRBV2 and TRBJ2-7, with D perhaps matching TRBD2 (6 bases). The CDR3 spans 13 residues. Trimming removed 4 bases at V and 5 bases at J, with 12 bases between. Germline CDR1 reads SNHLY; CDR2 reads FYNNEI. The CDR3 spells CASSGGGMHEQYF. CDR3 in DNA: TGTGCCAGCAGTGGAGGCGGGATGCACGAGCAGTACTTC. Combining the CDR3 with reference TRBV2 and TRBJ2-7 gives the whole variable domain EPEVTQTPSHQVTQMGQEVILRCVPISNHLYFYWYRQILGQKVEFLVSFYNNEISEKSEIFDDQFSVERPDGSNFTLKIRSTKLEDSAMYFCASSGGGMHEQYFGPGTRLTVT.

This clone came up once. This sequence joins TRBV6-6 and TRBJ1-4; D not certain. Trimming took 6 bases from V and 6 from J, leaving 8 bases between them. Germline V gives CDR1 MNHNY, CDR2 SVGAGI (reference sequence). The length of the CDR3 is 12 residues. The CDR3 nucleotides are TGTGCCAGCAGCCTGGGCTATGAAAAACTGTTTTTT. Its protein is CASSLGYEKLFF.

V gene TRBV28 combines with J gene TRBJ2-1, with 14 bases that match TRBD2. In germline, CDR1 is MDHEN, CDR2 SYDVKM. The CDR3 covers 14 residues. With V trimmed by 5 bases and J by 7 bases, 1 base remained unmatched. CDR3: CASSRLAGGNEQFF. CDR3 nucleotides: TGTGCCAGCAGTCGACTAGCGGGAGGGAATGAGCAGTTCTTC.

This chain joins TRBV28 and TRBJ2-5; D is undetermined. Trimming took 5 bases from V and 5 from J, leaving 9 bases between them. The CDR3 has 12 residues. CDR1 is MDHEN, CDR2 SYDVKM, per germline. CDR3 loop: CASSGDWETQYF. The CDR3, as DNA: TGTGCCAGCAGTGGGGATTGGGAGACCCAGTACTTC.

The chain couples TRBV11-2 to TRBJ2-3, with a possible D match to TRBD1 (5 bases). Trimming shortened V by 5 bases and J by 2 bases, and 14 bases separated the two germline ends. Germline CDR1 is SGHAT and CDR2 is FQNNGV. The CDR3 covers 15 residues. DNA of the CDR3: TGTGCCAGCAGCCGTAGGGGATCCCACACAGATACGCAGTATTTT. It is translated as CASSRRGSHTDTQYF.

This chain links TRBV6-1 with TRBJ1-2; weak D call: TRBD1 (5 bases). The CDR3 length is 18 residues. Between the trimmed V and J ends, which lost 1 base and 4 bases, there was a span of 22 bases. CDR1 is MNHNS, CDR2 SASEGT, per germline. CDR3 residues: CASSEGRVGRQFRYGYTF. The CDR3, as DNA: TGTGCCAGCAGTGAAGGAAGGGTTGGGAGACAGTTTCGCTATGGCTACACCTTC.

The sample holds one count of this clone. CDR3 DNA sequence: TGTGCCAGCAGCGGATGGGAGAAGGAGCTGTTTTTT. Translated: CASSGWEKELFF. The chain is built from TRBV7-6 and TRBJ2-2, with D perhaps matching TRBD2 (5 bases). Germline CDR1 and CDR2: SGHVS and FNYEAQ. The V end was cut by 5 bases, the J end by 10 bases, with 11 bases between. The length of the CDR3 is 12 residues.

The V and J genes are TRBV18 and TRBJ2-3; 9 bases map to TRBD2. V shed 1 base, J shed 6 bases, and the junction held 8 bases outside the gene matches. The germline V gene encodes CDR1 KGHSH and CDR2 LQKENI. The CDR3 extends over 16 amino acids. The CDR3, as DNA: TGTGCCAGCTCACCACTGTCCTCTAGCGGGGCGGATACGCAGTATTTT. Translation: CASSPLSSSGADTQYF.

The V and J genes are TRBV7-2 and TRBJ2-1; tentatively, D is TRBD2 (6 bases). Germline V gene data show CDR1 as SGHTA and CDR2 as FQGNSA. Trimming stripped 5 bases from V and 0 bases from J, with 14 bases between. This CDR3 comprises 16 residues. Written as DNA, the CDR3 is TGTGCCAGCAGCAAGGGGACTTTTAGCTCCTACAATGAGCAGTTCTTC. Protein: CASSKGTFSSYNEQFF.

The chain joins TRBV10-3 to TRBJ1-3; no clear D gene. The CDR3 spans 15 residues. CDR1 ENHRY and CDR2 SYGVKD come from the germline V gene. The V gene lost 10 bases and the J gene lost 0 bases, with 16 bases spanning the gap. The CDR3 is CATKPTGSSGNTIYF. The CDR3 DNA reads TGTGCCACCAAGCCTACGGGTTCCTCTGGAAACACCATATATTTT.

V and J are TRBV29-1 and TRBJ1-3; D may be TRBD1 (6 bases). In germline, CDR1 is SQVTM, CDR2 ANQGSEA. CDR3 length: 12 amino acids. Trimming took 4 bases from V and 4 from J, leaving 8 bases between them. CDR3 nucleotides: TGCAGCGTTGCGGGACAAGGAAACACCATATATTTT. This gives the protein CSVAGQGNTIYF.

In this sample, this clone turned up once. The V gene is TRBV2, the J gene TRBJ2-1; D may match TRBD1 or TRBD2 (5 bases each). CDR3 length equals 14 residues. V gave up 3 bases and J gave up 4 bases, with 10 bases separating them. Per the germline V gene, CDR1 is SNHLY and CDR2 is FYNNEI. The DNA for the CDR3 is TGTGCCAGCAGTGAGGGGACCCTGTACAATGAGCAGTTCTTC. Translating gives CASSEGTLYNEQFF.

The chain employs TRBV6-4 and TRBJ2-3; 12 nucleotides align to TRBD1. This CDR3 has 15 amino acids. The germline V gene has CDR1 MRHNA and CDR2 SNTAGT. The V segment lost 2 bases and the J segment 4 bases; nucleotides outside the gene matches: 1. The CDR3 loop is CASSDGTGGADTQYF. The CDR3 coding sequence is TGTGCCAGCAGTGACGGGACAGGGGGCGCAGATACGCAGTATTTT.

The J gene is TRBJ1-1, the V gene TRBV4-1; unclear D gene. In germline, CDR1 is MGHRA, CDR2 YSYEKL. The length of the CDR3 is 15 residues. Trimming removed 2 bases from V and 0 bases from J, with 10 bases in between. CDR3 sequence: CASSQKDVLNTEAFF. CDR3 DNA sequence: TGCGCCAGCAGCCAAAAAGACGTTTTGAACACTGAAGCTTTCTTT.

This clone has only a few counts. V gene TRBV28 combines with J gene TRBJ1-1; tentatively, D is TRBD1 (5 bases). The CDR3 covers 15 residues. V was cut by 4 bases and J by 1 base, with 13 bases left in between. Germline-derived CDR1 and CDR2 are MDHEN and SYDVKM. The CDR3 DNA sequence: TGTGCCAGCAGTTCCTGGGACCTACAGAACACTGAAGCTTTCTTT. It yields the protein CASSSWDLQNTEAFF. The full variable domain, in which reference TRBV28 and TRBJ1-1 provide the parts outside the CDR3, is DVKVTQSSRYLVKRTGEKVFLECVQDMDHENMFWYRQDPGLGLRLIYFSYDVKMKEKGDIPEGYSVSREKKERFSLILESASTNQTSMYLCASSSWDLQNTEAFFGQGTRLTVV.